The 7 T cell receptor beta chains in this list originate from one sample, sequenced in a study of graft-versus-host responses after intestinal transplantation. The antigens for these receptors are not known. Sequenced by immunoSEQ multiplex PCR; TCRdb stores in-frame clones only, minus some. The sample has 90,000 to 120,000 clones, roughly 84% seen once. The sample consisted of unstimulated CD4+ T cells sorted from spleen or lymph node cells, taken before intestinal transplant. The receptors were gathered from a human donor who received an intestinal transplant.

V is TRBV5-3 and J is TRBJ2-5; a possible D gene is TRBD2 (5 bases). TRBV5-3 is placed among ORFs of uncertain function. Trimming took off 4 bases at V and 4 bases at J, with 14 bases between the two ends. The CDR3 spans 14 residues. The CDR3 DNA is TGTGCCAGAAGCGGACTTCATAACCTAGAGACCCAGTACTTC. It specifies CARSGLHNLETQYF.

This chain connects TRBV6-6 to TRBJ2-2, with D unresolved. The germline V and J ends were trimmed by 4 bases and 5 bases, with 5 bases remaining between them. Per the germline V gene, CDR1 is MNHNY and CDR2 is SVGAGI (reference sequence). The CDR3 is 12 amino acids. The CDR3 DNA reads TGTGCCAGCAGTTCTATGACCGGGGAGCTGTTTTTT. It yields the protein CASSSMTGELFF.

In its sample, this clone was seen once. The gene calls are TRBV5-1 and TRBJ2-7, with D hard to call. CDR1 SGHRS and CDR2 YFSETQ come from the germline V gene. V was clipped by 0 bases and J by 0 bases, with 7 bases between them. CDR3 length equals 14 residues. The DNA of the CDR3 is TGCGCCAGCAGCTTGGAAGCAAGCTCCTACGAGCAGTACTTC. Protein sequence: CASSLEASSYEQYF.

This chain links TRBV5-1 with TRBJ2-1, with TRBD1 matching over 7 bases. V lost 2 bases and J lost 2; bases outside the gene matches: 1. CDR1 and CDR2 from the germline V gene are SGHRS and YFSETQ. This CDR3 has 14 residues. The CDR3 nucleotides are TGCGCCAGCAGCTTAGGGACAGCCTACAATGAGCAGTTCTTC. The encoded protein is CASSLGTAYNEQFF.

The table lists this clone with a few counts. The V and J genes are TRBV6-5 and TRBJ1-6, with 10 bases fitting TRBD1. The germline gives CDR1 MNHEY, CDR2 SVGAGI. This CDR3 contains 16 residues. V lost 4 bases and J lost 0; bases outside the gene matches: 0. The CDR3 bases are TGTGCCAGCAGTTGGACAGGGGGCTCCTATAATTCACCCCTCCACTTT. Encoded protein: CASSWTGGSYNSPLHF.

This sequence joins TRBV2 and TRBJ2-3; D is possibly TRBD2 (6 bases). The germline V gene encodes CDR1 SNHLY and CDR2 FYNNEI. This CDR3 spans 16 amino acids. Trimming took 3 bases from V and 2 from J, leaving 15 bases between them. This CDR3 reads CASSENRRGLTDTQYF. The CDR3 coding sequence is TGTGCCAGCAGTGAGAATCGGCGGGGCCTCACAGATACGCAGTATTTT.

The gene calls are TRBV6-5 and TRBJ1-2, with D unclear. The germline V gene has CDR1 MNHEY and CDR2 SVGAGI. Trimming stripped 6 bases from V and 1 base from J, with 9 bases between. This CDR3 has 13 amino acids. The CDR3 here is CASRIQSNYGYTF. DNA of the CDR3: TGTGCCAGCAGGATACAGAGTAACTATGGCTACACCTTC.